This entry describes one TCR beta chain. What it binds is not known. Trimming stripped 3 bases from V and 6 bases from J, with 6 bases between. The V gene's germline CDR1 is DFQATT and CDR2 SNEGSKA (reference sequence). The CDR3 spans 11 residues. This sample is part of a study of beta chain features in type 1 diabetes. General study points: Patients with Type 1 diabetes showed moderately but significantly shorter TCRB CDR3s in all four CD4+ subsets.

The isolated RNA, all of it, was reverse transcribed, so expressed TCRB transcripts were what got sequenced. Generated by immunoSEQ multiplex PCR, the TCRdb table keeps only in-frame clones and is missing some. Of 95,000 to 150,000 clones in the sample, less than 20% were seen once. The gene calls are TRBV20-1 and TRBJ2-1; D could derive from TRBD1 or TRBD2 (5 bases each). Sequencing input: central memory CD4+ T cells from blood. The receptor's source is a man aged 25-45 years with type 1 diabetes. This CDR3 is CSASGANEQFF. In nucleotides, the CDR3 is TGCAGTGCTAGCGGGGCCAATGAGCAGTTCTTC.